Each of the 30 T cell receptor beta chains below was sequenced from the same sample in a study of monozygotic twins with inflammatory bowel disease. For each CDR3 protein, TCRdb gives one entry from its re-call of the 5' RACE reads, without DNA. The sample holds about 420,000 distinct CDR3 sequences. Sequenced: blood. The receptors were gathered from a human donor with ulcerative colitis or Crohn's disease, or a healthy co-twin of an affected twin (not recorded which).

The chain uses TRBV20-1 and TRBJ1-2; there is no DNA to check the TCRdb D call of TRBD1. The CDR3 is 13 amino acids. CDR1 and CDR2 from the germline V gene are DFQATT and SNEGSKA (reference sequence). CDR3 sequence: CSASQGTNYGYTF.

The genes are TRBV5-4 and TRBJ2-5. Per the germline V gene, CDR1 is SGHNT and CDR2 is YYREEE (reference sequence). The CDR3 spans 12 residues. CDR3 region: CASSLDSKTQYF.

The V gene is TRBV7-9, the J gene TRBJ2-3; TCRdb calls TRBD2, which cannot be checked without DNA. The CDR3 runs to 15 residues. The germline CDR1 and CDR2 sequences are SEHNR and FQNEAQ (reference sequence). The CDR3: CASSSGAGSTDTQYF.

The rearrangement links TRBV20-1 to TRBJ2-7. The CDR3 extends over 13 amino acids. Per the germline V gene, CDR1 is DFQATT and CDR2 is SNEGSKA (reference sequence). This CDR3 reads CSAREGRAYEQYF.

The V gene is TRBV29-1, the J gene TRBJ2-4; TCRdb designates TRBD1, a call that cannot be tested without DNA. From germline, CDR1 is SQVTM and CDR2 ANQGSEA. This CDR3 region has 14 residues. The CDR3 spells CSVGTARAKNIQYF.

CDR3 protein: CASSLGEAKNIQYF. The rearrangement links TRBV18 to TRBJ2-4; TCRdb designates TRBD1, a call that cannot be tested without DNA. Germline lookup yields CDR1 KGHSH and CDR2 LQKENI. This CDR3 region has 14 residues.

The chain is built from TRBV4-1 and TRBJ1-1. The CDR3 contains 13 residues. From germline, CDR1 is MGHRA and CDR2 YSYEKL. The CDR3 loop is CASSQERDSEAFF.

This chain links TRBV5-1 with TRBJ2-3; TCRdb's D gene call, TRBD2, goes unchecked for lack of DNA. The CDR3 is made up of 15 amino acids. Germline V CDR1 and CDR2: SGHRS, YFSETQ. This CDR3 is CASYPGPRDYDTQYF.

The CDR3 here is CASSLAGRPYNEQFF. The chain employs TRBV7-9 and TRBJ2-1. CDR3 length: 15 amino acids. Germline V gene data show CDR1 as SEHNR and CDR2 as FQNEAQ (reference sequence).

CDR3 protein: CASSFLGNPVETQYF. V is TRBV5-1 and J is TRBJ2-5; TCRdb outputs TRBD1, but without DNA this stays unchecked. The CDR3 totals 15 residues. In germline, CDR1 is SGHRS, CDR2 YFSETQ.

The chain joins TRBV28 to TRBJ2-7; TCRdb gives TRBD1 as the D gene, but with no DNA this cannot be confirmed. Per the germline V gene, CDR1 is MDHEN and CDR2 is SYDVKM. This CDR3 comprises 12 residues. This chain's CDR3 is CASSPQGWEQYF.

This chain connects TRBV7-9 to TRBJ2-7; without DNA, the TCRdb call of TRBD2 cannot be checked. The CDR3 is 14 residues long. CDR1 and CDR2 from the germline V gene are SEHNR and FQNEAQ (reference sequence). CDR3 sequence reads: CASSPLPTNYEQYF. The full variable domain, in which reference TRBV7-9 and TRBJ2-7 provide the parts outside the CDR3, is DTGVSQNPRHKITKRGQNVTFRCDPISEHNRLYWYRQTLGQGPEFLTYFQNEAQLEKSRLLSDRFSAERPKGSFSTLEIQRTEQGDSAMYLCASSPLPTNYEQYFGPGTRLTVT.

The chain combines TRBV9 with TRBJ2-5. There are 13 residues in the CDR3. CDR1 is SGDLS, CDR2 YYNGEE, per germline. The CDR3 is CASSVAIGETQYF.

The J gene is TRBJ2-2, the V gene TRBV6-6; TCRdb proposes TRBD1, but this gene call is untestable without DNA. The CDR3 has 14 amino acids. CDR1 MNHNY and CDR2 SVGAGI come from the germline V gene (reference sequence). CDR3 protein: CASSRDRVAGELFF.

The V gene is TRBV20-1, the J gene TRBJ2-1; TCRdb's assignment of TRBD2 cannot be checked, as there is no DNA. This CDR3 has 14 amino acids. Germline CDR1 and CDR2: DFQATT and SNEGSKA (reference sequence). This chain's CDR3 is CSARDGGAVYEQFF.

The chain carries TRBV3-1 and TRBJ2-4; TCRdb names TRBD2, which stays unverified in the absence of DNA. This CDR3 is built from 16 residues. The V gene's germline CDR1 is LGHDT and CDR2 YNNKEL (reference sequence). The CDR3 loop is CASSQDRQGTKNIQYF.

This chain links TRBV19 with TRBJ1-4; TCRdb returns TRBD1, unconfirmable since there is no DNA. Germline V gene sequence: CDR1 LNHDA, CDR2 SQIVND (reference sequence). CDR3 length equals 13 residues. CDR3: CASLPGQRGKLFF.

The rearrangement joins TRBV5-6 to TRBJ2-7; TCRdb outputs TRBD1, but without DNA this stays unchecked. Germline V gene lookup returns CDR1 SGHDT and CDR2 YYEEEE. The CDR3 length is 13 residues. The CDR3 sequence is CASSAGAGYEQYF.

V is TRBV28 and J is TRBJ2-7; checking the TCRdb D call of TRBD1 is not possible without DNA. The germline V gene encodes CDR1 MDHEN and CDR2 SYDVKM. The length of the CDR3 is 14 residues. This chain's CDR3 is CASSLATGGYEQYF.

The chain employs TRBV2 and TRBJ1-1; TCRdb gives TRBD1 as the D gene, but with no DNA this cannot be confirmed. CDR3 length: 13 residues. Germline V CDR1 and CDR2: SNHLY, FYNNEI. The CDR3 sequence is CASFRQGGAEAFF.

V and J are TRBV6-1 and TRBJ2-7; TCRdb calls TRBD1, which cannot be checked without DNA. Germline V CDR1 and CDR2: MNHNS, SASEGT. The CDR3 has 14 residues. The CDR3 sequence is CASTRPGLPYEQYF.

This chain connects TRBV5-1 to TRBJ2-7; TCRdb proposes TRBD2, but this gene call is untestable without DNA. CDR3 length equals 17 residues. Germline V gene lookup returns CDR1 SGHRS and CDR2 YFSETQ. Here the CDR3 reads CASSPETTGTRGHEQYF.

The rearrangement uses TRBV9 and TRBJ1-6; TCRdb selects TRBD1, and the lack of DNA leaves this call unchecked. The germline V gene encodes CDR1 SGDLS and CDR2 YYNGEE. This CDR3 is 16 amino acids long. CDR3 protein: CASSVSPGGSGSPLHF.

This chain links TRBV29-1 with TRBJ1-6; checking the TCRdb D call of TRBD1 is not possible without DNA. Germline CDR1 and CDR2: SQVTM and ANQGSEA. The CDR3 consists of 13 residues. The CDR3 loop reads CSVVTGGDSPLHF.

The V and J genes are TRBV28 and TRBJ2-5; as DNA is missing, the TRBD1 call by TCRdb cannot be tested. Germline values: CDR1 MDHEN, CDR2 SYDVKM. This CDR3 region has 15 residues. The CDR3 sequence is CASSSRQGYQETQYF.

The rearrangement uses TRBV27 and TRBJ2-2. The CDR3 consists of 15 residues. Germline CDR1 MNHEY, CDR2 SMNVEV (reference sequence). The CDR3 here is CASRSLRGFAGELFF.

J is TRBJ2-3 and V is TRBV5-1; lacking DNA, the TRBD2 call made by TCRdb goes unchecked. This CDR3 contains 15 residues. Per germline, CDR1 SGHRS and CDR2 YFSETQ. The chain's CDR3 is CASSLARGGTDTQYF.

The chain links TRBV10-3 to TRBJ1-2; no DNA is available, so the TRBD1 call from TCRdb remains unchecked. Per germline, CDR1 ENHRY and CDR2 SYGVKD. There are 13 residues in the CDR3. The CDR3 sequence is CATAGQRPYGYTF.

V usage is TRBV12-3 or TRBV12-4 and J usage is TRBJ2-7; TCRdb outputs TRBD1, but without DNA this stays unchecked. The CDR3 consists of 13 residues. The CDR3 reads CASSDQGYHEQYF.

V gene TRBV29-1 combines with J gene TRBJ1-1; with no DNA, the TCRdb D assignment of TRBD1 cannot be verified. CDR1 and CDR2 (germline): SQVTM, ANQGSEA. This CDR3 contains 12 residues. The CDR3 here is CSVERGLDEAFF.